These T cell receptor beta chains were read from a single sample in a study of cytomegalovirus exposure and HLA in healthy donors. The data were produced by immunoSEQ multiplex PCR, yet TCRdb's version contains in-frame clones alone and is incomplete. The table records some 200,000 clones, around 79% of them present only once. Sequencing was performed on PBMCs. The source is a girl between 5 and 17 years old in good health and CMV-seropositive. Both conserved end residues are part of each CDR3. D genes are given only for firm matches. Where a row states a size, it is once, few, many or the class of an expanded clone; other rows omit it.

V	size	J	D	DNA	CDR3
TRBV4-1	NA	TRBJ2-7	TRBD1	TGCGCCAGCAGCCAAATGTGGGACAGATACTACGAGCAGTACTTC	CASSQMWDRYYEQYF
TRBV12-5	NA	TRBJ1-1	NA	TGTGCTAGTGGTTCGCTGCGGGGGACTGAAGCTTTCTTT	CASGSLRGTEAFF
TRBV28	once	TRBJ2-3	NA	TGTGCCAGCAGTTTATCCGACTCTGCCCGTTGGCAGTATTTT	CASSLSDSARWQYF
TRBV25-1	NA	TRBJ2-1	TRBD2	TGTGCCAGCAGTGAAATTGGGACTAGCGCCCACAATGAGCAGTTCTTC	CASSEIGTSAHNEQFF
TRBV13	once	TRBJ2-2	TRBD1	TGTGCCAGCAGCGCGGACAGGGGGGGGGAGCTGTTTTTT	CASSADRGGELFF
TRBV2	NA	TRBJ2-3	NA	TGTGCCAGCAGTGAAGCGGGCTCGCCTAGCACAGATACGCAGTATTTT	CASSEAGSPSTDTQYF
TRBV29-1	NA	TRBJ2-5	NA	TGCAGCGTTGAAGATCAGGGGATCGGGTTTTCGGCCCAGTACTTC	CSVEDQGIGFSAQYF
TRBV5-6	NA	TRBJ2-1	NA	TGTGCCAGCAGCTTGGCTCAGGGCGATGAGCAGTTCTTC	CASSLAQGDEQFF
TRBV19	NA	TRBJ1-1	NA	TGTGCCACCCTCGCAGGGGCGGACACTGAAGCTTTCTTT	CATLAGADTEAFF
TRBV11-2	NA	TRBJ1-2	NA	TGTGCCAGCATCCATTTGAGACAGCAAACGAAGGGAAACTATGGCTACACCTTC	CASIHLRQQTKGNYGYTF
TRBV10-2	NA	TRBJ2-6	TRBD1	TGCGCCAGCAAACAGGGGGCTGGGGCCAACGTCCTGACTTTC	CASKQGAGANVLTF
TRBV9	NA	TRBJ1-4	NA	TGTGCCAGCAGCGTAGACGGGGAGGCTGGACGAAAACTGTTTTTT	CASSVDGEAGRKLFF
TRBV7-2	NA	TRBJ2-7	TRBD2	TGTGCCAGCAGCCCGAGCGGGGTGAGCTCCTACGAGCAGTACTTC	CASSPSGVSSYEQYF
TRBV6-4	NA	TRBJ1-2	TRBD1	TGTGCCAGCAGTGTCACCGGGACAGGCTATGGCTACACCTTC	CASSVTGTGYGYTF
TRBV11-2	few	TRBJ2-3	TRBD2	TGTGCCAGCAGCTCCTCTAGCGGGGTACGCACAGATACGCAGTATTTT	CASSSSSGVRTDTQYF
TRBV10-3	NA	TRBJ2-3	TRBD2	TGTGCCATCAGTGGAGAGGGGACTAGCGGGGGAACTAGCACAGATACGCAGTATTTT	CAISGEGTSGGTSTDTQYF
TRBV29-1	once	TRBJ1-4	NA	TGCAGCGTTGTCCTCAGGGGCGGTGAAAAACTGTTTTTT	CSVVLRGGEKLFF
TRBV6-5	few	TRBJ1-3	NA	TGTGCCAGCAGTTACTCTACAGGGAACACCATATATTTT	CASSYSTGNTIYF
TRBV7-9	NA	TRBJ2-1	NA	TGTGCCAGCAGCTTAGCGCTTACTAGCTACTACAATGAGCAGTTCTTC	CASSLALTSYYNEQFF
TRBV27	NA	TRBJ1-1	NA	TGTGCCAGCAGACTCTTGGGGCAGCCTGAAGCTTTCTTT	CASRLLGQPEAFF
TRBV6-5	NA	TRBJ2-5	TRBD1	TGTGCCAGCAGTTTGGGACAGAGTCTGGAGACCCAGTACTTC	CASSLGQSLETQYF
TRBV6-5	NA	TRBJ2-3	NA	TGTGCCAGCAGAGACACTAGCACAGATACGCAGTATTTT	CASRDTSTDTQYF
TRBV18	once	TRBJ2-5	NA	TGTGCCAGCTCATTACTAGAGGGATTCCAAGAGACCCAGTACTTC	CASSLLEGFQETQYF
TRBV2	NA	TRBJ1-2	NA	TGTGCCAGCAGTCTTCAACCGACAGGCTCCCAAAAAGCTAACTATGGCTACACCTTC	CASSLQPTGSQKANYGYTF
TRBV5-1	NA	TRBJ1-1	NA	TGCGCCAGCAGCTTGTATTTTGCGGGGGGAGACACTGAAGCTTTCTTT	CASSLYFAGGDTEAFF
TRBV11-3	NA	TRBJ1-2	NA	TGTGCCAGCAGCCCGGACAGACTAAACTATGGCTACACCTTC	CASSPDRLNYGYTF
TRBV6-1	NA	TRBJ2-5	TRBD2	TGTGCCAGCAGTGAATCGTTTGGGGGGGTGGAGACCCAGTACTTC	CASSESFGGVETQYF